The entry below describes one T cell receptor (beta chain). What it recognizes is unknown. A read error is possible here, since a much larger clone lies one base away. It was from about 19-30 mg of unsorted bulk tissue that RNA and DNA were co-extracted. The record originates from a study of tumor-infiltrating lymphocytes in primary liver carcinoma. General study results and limits: About 8-25% of top clones, no more, were shared by all five regions.

Starting material of approximately 500 ng total RNA yielded TCR beta cDNA via a constant-region primer. Three-round nested multiplex PCR performed with slightly modified ARM-PCR produced the TCR beta libraries. Two initial PCR rounds of about 10 cycles each paired TRBV1-TRBV30 forward primers with a C-beta reverse primer. TCRdb analysed the multiplex PCR reads with MiXCR anew, one entry per CDR3 protein. The sample contains some 55,000 distinct CDR3 sequences, 60% to 75% of which appear only once. V was trimmed by 2 bases and J by 6 bases, leaving 11 bases between them. Germline V CDR1 and CDR2: SGHTA, FQGTGA. This CDR3 has 13 residues.

The sequence was obtained from a man aged 40-49 years with primary liver carcinoma and hepatitis B virus infection. This chain joins TRBV7-3 and TRBJ2-7; D is ambiguous. The sequencing input was liver tumor tissue from sampling region 2. Subset of the sample: tumor region T2, inferior pole. The CDR3, as DNA: TGTGCCAGCAGCTTAGAGGTTTGGACCGAGCAGTACTTC. Protein product: CASSLEVWTEQYF.